Following are 24 T cell receptor beta chains from one sample sequenced in a study of metastatic and nonmetastatic thyroid tumors (dated by TCRdb to the early 2020s). None of the patients had been given any treatment before thyroid surgery. Library construction relied on PCR. The sample was run on an Illumina HiSeq 4000. The public reads were reanalyzed by TCRdb: fastp trimming at Q25, MiXCR alignment, in-frame beta chains only. Within this sample are several thousand clones, with approximately 29% of them counted one time only. The top ten clones comprise about 9.4% of the sample. Material: tumor tissue. The receptors were gathered from a female donor with papillary thyroid cancer or a benign thyroid nodule (not recorded which). Some clones in this sample may be carry-over from other donors' samples.

J is TRBJ2-7 and V is TRBV7-9; the D gene could be TRBD1 or TRBD2 (6 bases each). V lost 6 bases to trimming and J lost 2 bases, with 17 bases between them. The CDR3 has 15 residues. Germline V lookup: CDR1 SEHNR, CDR2 FQNEAQ (reference sequence). CDR3 amino acids: CASSFGEDRAYEQYF. CDR3 coding DNA: TGTGCCAGCAGTTTCGGGGAGGACAGAGCCTACGAGCAGTACTTC.

J is TRBJ2-2 and V is TRBV20-1; weak D call: TRBD1 (6 bases). The CDR3 has 15 amino acids. V lost 3 bases, J lost 3 bases, and 14 bases lay in between. The germline V gene has CDR1 DFQATT and CDR2 SNEGSKA (reference sequence). The CDR3 coding sequence is TGCAGTGCTAGTCCGGGACATTCCCACACCGGGGAGCTGTTTTTT. It codes for CSASPGHSHTGELFF.

In DNA, the CDR3 is TGCAGTGCTAGAGGGAGCGGTGCGGATCTCTACGAGCAGTACTTC. This encodes CSARGSGADLYEQYF. V and J are TRBV20-1 and TRBJ2-7; TRBD2 is a possible D gene (5 bases). Germline V gives CDR1 DFQATT, CDR2 SNEGSKA (reference sequence). This CDR3 comprises 15 residues. V shed 1 base and J shed 3 bases, with 16 bases lying between them.

This clone was counted between two and nine times. The chain has TRBV6-1 and TRBJ1-6; D possibly corresponds to TRBD1 (5 bases). This CDR3 spans 14 amino acids. From germline, CDR1 is MNHNS and CDR2 SASEGT. V was pared by 3 bases and J by 7 bases, with 10 bases between. The CDR3 reads CASSEETDNSPLHF. CDR3 coding DNA: TGTGCCAGCAGTGAGGAGACAGACAATTCACCCCTCCACTTT.

J is TRBJ2-2 and V is TRBV6-6; 11 positions agree with TRBD2. Germline V gives CDR1 MNHNY, CDR2 SVGAGI (reference sequence). With 4 bases clipped from V and 3 bases from J, the junction kept 1 base outside the gene matches. The CDR3 totals 15 residues. The CDR3 nucleotides read TGTGCCAGCAGTTCACTAGCGGGGGACACCGGGGAGCTGTTTTTT. Translated, it gives CASSSLAGDTGELFF.

This clone was seen at least ten times. This chain joins TRBV9 and TRBJ1-1; 8 positions agree with TRBD1. The length of the CDR3 is 15 residues. The V gene's germline CDR1 is SGDLS and CDR2 YYNGEE. J lost 7 bases, V lost 3 bases, and 11 bases had no gene match. The CDR3 here is CASSAGQGTPSEAFF. As DNA, the CDR3 is TGTGCCAGCAGCGCCGGACAGGGTACCCCAAGTGAAGCTTTCTTT.

By frequency in the sample, this clone is medium-sized. V usage is TRBV20-1 and J usage is TRBJ2-7; 10 bases align to TRBD2. The junction had 8 bases not matched to a gene; V was cut back by 3 bases and J by 3 bases. CDR3 size: 15 residues. CDR1 is DFQATT and CDR2 is SNEGSKA in the germline V gene (reference sequence). The CDR3 DNA reads TGCAGTGCTAGTCATAGCGGGGGGTCTGGCTACGAGCAGTACTTC. Residues: CSASHSGGSGYEQYF.

By share of the sample, this clone is medium-sized. The chain uses TRBV5-5 and TRBJ2-3; no clear D. CDR3 size: 16 residues. Per germline, CDR1 SGHKS and CDR2 YYEKEE (reference sequence). The V gene lost 3 bases and the J gene lost 0 bases, with 14 bases spanning the gap. The CDR3 spells CASSYASVGSTDTQYF. CDR3 nucleotides: TGTGCCAGCAGCTACGCCTCTGTGGGGAGCACAGATACGCAGTATTTT.

This clone was found many times. The same CDR3 can be traced to other DNA sequences in this sample. This sequence joins TRBV9 and TRBJ2-1; D is uncertain. Germline assignment: CDR1 SGDLS and CDR2 YYNGEE. Deletions cut 4 bases from V and 3 bases from J, with 14 bases between. The CDR3 consists of 15 residues. This CDR3 is CASSFLPDIYNEQFF. In DNA form, the CDR3 reads TGTGCCAGCAGCTTTCTACCCGATATCTACAATGAGCAGTTCTTC.

This clone is medium-sized. The rearrangement uses TRBV27 and TRBJ2-1; tentatively, D is TRBD2 (5 bases). Per germline, CDR1 MNHEY and CDR2 SMNVEV (reference sequence). The CDR3 sequence is 16 residues long. Trimming cost V 6 bases and J 1 base, with 16 bases left between them. Here the CDR3 reads CASSLLSGISYNEQFF. The CDR3 DNA is TGTGCCAGCAGCCTATTATCCGGGATATCCTACAATGAGCAGTTCTTC.

This clone is classed as medium-sized. The V gene is TRBV20-1, the J gene TRBJ1-6; D might be TRBD1 (5 bases). CDR1 is DFQATT, CDR2 SNEGSKA, per germline (reference sequence). The CDR3 sequence is 13 residues long. Trimming left V 2 bases short and J 10 bases short, with 12 bases between. This CDR3 is CSARTQGDSPLHF. The CDR3 bases are TGCAGTGCTAGAACCCAGGGTGACTCACCCCTCCACTTT.

In its sample, this clone was seen a few times. V usage is TRBV6-5 and J usage is TRBJ1-6; D uncertain. V was cut by 4 bases and J by 5 bases, with 18 bases left in between. This CDR3 spans 17 amino acids. CDR1 is MNHEY, CDR2 SVGAGI, per germline. DNA for the CDR3: TGTGCCAGCAGTTCCATTGGACCCACGCGCAATAATTCACCCCTCCACTTT. Residues: CASSSIGPTRNNSPLHF.

The CDR3 loop is CASSTPQGAYTGELFF. CDR3 DNA sequence: TGTGCCAGTAGTACCCCCCAGGGGGCTTACACCGGGGAGCTGTTTTTT. V usage is TRBV19 and J usage is TRBJ2-2; TRBD1 matches 8 bases. V was clipped by 4 bases and J by 3 bases; unmatched bases: 7. The CDR3 runs 16 residues. Germline lookup yields CDR1 LNHDA and CDR2 SQIVND (reference sequence).

This clone is medium-sized (0.01 to 0.1%) in the sample. V usage is TRBV4-3 and J usage is TRBJ2-3; possibly TRBD2 for D (6 bases). The length of the CDR3 is 13 residues. Looked up from germline, CDR1 is LGHNA and CDR2 is YSLEER. The V end was cut by 1 base, the J end by 4 bases, with 6 bases between. The CDR3 nucleotides read TGCGCCAGCAGCCAAGCGGGAGCAGATACGCAGTATTTT. Residues: CASSQAGADTQYF.

The J gene is TRBJ1-2, the V gene TRBV20-1; 9 nucleotides agree with TRBD1. V lost 6 bases, J lost 4 bases, and 6 bases stayed unmatched. The CDR3 has 13 residues. The germline CDR1 and CDR2 sequences are DFQATT and SNEGSKA (reference sequence). The CDR3 DNA reads TGCAGTGCCCCCCTGACAGGGGGCTATGGCTACACCTTC. Protein: CSAPLTGGYGYTF.

This clone has only a few counts. The J gene is TRBJ1-2, the V gene TRBV6-1; 7 bases agree with TRBD1. Germline V CDR1 and CDR2: MNHNS, SASEGT. Trimming at V came to 6 bases and at J to 3 bases, leaving 16 bases not matched to a gene. This CDR3 is 17 amino acids long. As DNA, the CDR3 is TGTGCCAGCAGACATGACAGGGCCTATAGACTTCACTATGGCTACACCTTC. Its protein is CASRHDRAYRLHYGYTF.

The chain joins TRBV4-1 to TRBJ2-1, with 14 positions matching TRBD2. The CDR3 spans 16 residues. Germline V gives CDR1 MGHRA, CDR2 YSYEKL. The trim removed 3 bases at V and 10 bases at J, leaving 8 bases unmatched. In DNA, the CDR3 is TGCGCCAGCAGCCACCCAGGGACTAGCGGGGGCAAAGAGCAGTTCTTC. Translation gives CASSHPGTSGGKEQFF.

As concerns this clone: A read error may produce the germline difference seen at one junction end. The DNA for the CDR3 is TGCAGTGCTAGAATTGGGCCCAGGGGCTACGGGCAGTACTTC. It is translated as CSARIGPRGYGQYF. The V call is TRBV20-1, the J call TRBJ2-7, with D perhaps matching TRBD1 (6 bases). There are 14 residues in the CDR3. CDR1 and CDR2 (germline): DFQATT, SNEGSKA (reference sequence).

This clone was found a few times. The chain carries TRBV6-5 and TRBJ1-2; D is undetermined. V lost 2 bases to trimming and J lost 6 bases, with 16 bases between them. Germline CDR1 and CDR2: MNHEY and SVGAGI. The CDR3 spans 15 residues. CDR3 coding DNA: TGTGCCAGCAGTTACGATTACGAGAACAGTCATGGCTACACCTTC. The encoded protein is CASSYDYENSHGYTF.

In its sample, this clone is medium-sized. The CDR3: CASSPPGSGANVLTF. The DNA of the CDR3 is TGTGCCAGCTCACCCCCAGGTTCTGGGGCCAACGTCCTGACTTTC. The chain employs TRBV18 and TRBJ2-6; D unclear. Germline values: CDR1 KGHSH, CDR2 LQKENI. The germline V and J ends were trimmed by 3 bases and 1 base, with 7 bases remaining between them. The CDR3 has 15 residues.

The rearrangement links TRBV30 to TRBJ2-7; 10 positions match TRBD1. Germline V gives CDR1 GTSNPN, CDR2 SVGIG (reference sequence). The CDR3 spans 14 residues. Trimming removed 5 bases from V and 0 bases from J; junction bases left unmatched: 4. The CDR3 sequence is CAWGQGGSSYEQYF. In DNA, the CDR3 is TGTGCCTGGGGACAGGGGGGGAGCTCCTACGAGCAGTACTTC.

In its sample, this clone ranks as medium-sized. J is TRBJ2-7 and V is TRBV2; 8 bases match TRBD2. The junction had 9 bases not matched to a gene; V was cut back by 5 bases and J by 0 bases. This CDR3 spans 16 amino acids. Germline CDR1 and CDR2: SNHLY and FYNNEI. In DNA form, the CDR3 reads TGTGCCAGCAGTCTCGGGGGGGGGCTGGCCTCCTACGAGCAGTACTTC. It translates to CASSLGGGLASYEQYF.

This clone is categorized as medium-sized. The chain has TRBV12-3 or TRBV12-4 and TRBJ1-5, with TRBD1 as a possible D gene (5 bases). V lost 6 bases and J 5 bases, leaving 14 bases between the germline ends. The CDR3 is 14 amino acids. The CDR3 DNA follows: TGTGCCAGCAGCCGAGACAGTTCCGATCAGCCCCAGCATTTT. Protein product: CASSRDSSDQPQHF.

This clone has at least ten counts. A much bigger clone sits one base away, suggesting this may be a read error. Other DNA sequences in this sample translate to the same CDR3. V gene TRBV20-1 combines with J gene TRBJ2-7; tentatively, D is TRBD2 (7 bases). Looked up from germline, CDR1 is DFQATT and CDR2 is SNEGSKA (reference sequence). The CDR3 has 15 residues. Trimming pared 0 bases from V and 4 bases from J, leaving 16 bases between. CDR3 DNA sequence: TGCAGTGCTAGAGATCGGGCGGGGGCTCTGTACGAGCAGTACTTC. Encoded protein: CSARDRAGALYEQYF.